The clone carrying this TCR beta chain came up a few times. Its antigen is unknown. Germline-derived CDR1 and CDR2 are MNHEY and SMNVEV (reference sequence). The CDR3 runs 15 residues. V was clipped by 4 bases and J by 7 bases, with 20 bases between them. The library targeted TCRbeta and was prepared with unique molecular identifiers. TCRdb re-called the PCR reads with MiXCR, one entry per CDR3 protein. The data contain approximately 490,000 distinct CDR3 sequences, roughly a tenth of them singletons. These data originate in a study of T-cell reconstitution after alpha-beta-depleted transplantation in children. Whole-study results and caveats: Certain patients had high TCRbeta diversity at day 60, and it came from recipient T cells and thymic progenitors that survived. Newly made T cells mostly supplied T-cell counts and diversity one year after transplant. Reportedly, alpha-beta T cells present about two months post-transplant originated from several hundred expanded clones of graft origin.

Here the sequenced sample was PBMCs, taken before TCRalphabeta/CD19-depleted stem cell transplant. The sequence came from a child aged 2 to 10 with inherited bone marrow failure, due to receive a stem cell transplant. V is TRBV27 and J is TRBJ2-7, with D maybe TRBD2 (6 bases). As DNA, the CDR3 is TGTGCCAGCAGTTGGGGCCTTAGCGGCCGGGGGGAGCAGTACTTC. Amino acid sequence: CASSWGLSGRGEQYF.